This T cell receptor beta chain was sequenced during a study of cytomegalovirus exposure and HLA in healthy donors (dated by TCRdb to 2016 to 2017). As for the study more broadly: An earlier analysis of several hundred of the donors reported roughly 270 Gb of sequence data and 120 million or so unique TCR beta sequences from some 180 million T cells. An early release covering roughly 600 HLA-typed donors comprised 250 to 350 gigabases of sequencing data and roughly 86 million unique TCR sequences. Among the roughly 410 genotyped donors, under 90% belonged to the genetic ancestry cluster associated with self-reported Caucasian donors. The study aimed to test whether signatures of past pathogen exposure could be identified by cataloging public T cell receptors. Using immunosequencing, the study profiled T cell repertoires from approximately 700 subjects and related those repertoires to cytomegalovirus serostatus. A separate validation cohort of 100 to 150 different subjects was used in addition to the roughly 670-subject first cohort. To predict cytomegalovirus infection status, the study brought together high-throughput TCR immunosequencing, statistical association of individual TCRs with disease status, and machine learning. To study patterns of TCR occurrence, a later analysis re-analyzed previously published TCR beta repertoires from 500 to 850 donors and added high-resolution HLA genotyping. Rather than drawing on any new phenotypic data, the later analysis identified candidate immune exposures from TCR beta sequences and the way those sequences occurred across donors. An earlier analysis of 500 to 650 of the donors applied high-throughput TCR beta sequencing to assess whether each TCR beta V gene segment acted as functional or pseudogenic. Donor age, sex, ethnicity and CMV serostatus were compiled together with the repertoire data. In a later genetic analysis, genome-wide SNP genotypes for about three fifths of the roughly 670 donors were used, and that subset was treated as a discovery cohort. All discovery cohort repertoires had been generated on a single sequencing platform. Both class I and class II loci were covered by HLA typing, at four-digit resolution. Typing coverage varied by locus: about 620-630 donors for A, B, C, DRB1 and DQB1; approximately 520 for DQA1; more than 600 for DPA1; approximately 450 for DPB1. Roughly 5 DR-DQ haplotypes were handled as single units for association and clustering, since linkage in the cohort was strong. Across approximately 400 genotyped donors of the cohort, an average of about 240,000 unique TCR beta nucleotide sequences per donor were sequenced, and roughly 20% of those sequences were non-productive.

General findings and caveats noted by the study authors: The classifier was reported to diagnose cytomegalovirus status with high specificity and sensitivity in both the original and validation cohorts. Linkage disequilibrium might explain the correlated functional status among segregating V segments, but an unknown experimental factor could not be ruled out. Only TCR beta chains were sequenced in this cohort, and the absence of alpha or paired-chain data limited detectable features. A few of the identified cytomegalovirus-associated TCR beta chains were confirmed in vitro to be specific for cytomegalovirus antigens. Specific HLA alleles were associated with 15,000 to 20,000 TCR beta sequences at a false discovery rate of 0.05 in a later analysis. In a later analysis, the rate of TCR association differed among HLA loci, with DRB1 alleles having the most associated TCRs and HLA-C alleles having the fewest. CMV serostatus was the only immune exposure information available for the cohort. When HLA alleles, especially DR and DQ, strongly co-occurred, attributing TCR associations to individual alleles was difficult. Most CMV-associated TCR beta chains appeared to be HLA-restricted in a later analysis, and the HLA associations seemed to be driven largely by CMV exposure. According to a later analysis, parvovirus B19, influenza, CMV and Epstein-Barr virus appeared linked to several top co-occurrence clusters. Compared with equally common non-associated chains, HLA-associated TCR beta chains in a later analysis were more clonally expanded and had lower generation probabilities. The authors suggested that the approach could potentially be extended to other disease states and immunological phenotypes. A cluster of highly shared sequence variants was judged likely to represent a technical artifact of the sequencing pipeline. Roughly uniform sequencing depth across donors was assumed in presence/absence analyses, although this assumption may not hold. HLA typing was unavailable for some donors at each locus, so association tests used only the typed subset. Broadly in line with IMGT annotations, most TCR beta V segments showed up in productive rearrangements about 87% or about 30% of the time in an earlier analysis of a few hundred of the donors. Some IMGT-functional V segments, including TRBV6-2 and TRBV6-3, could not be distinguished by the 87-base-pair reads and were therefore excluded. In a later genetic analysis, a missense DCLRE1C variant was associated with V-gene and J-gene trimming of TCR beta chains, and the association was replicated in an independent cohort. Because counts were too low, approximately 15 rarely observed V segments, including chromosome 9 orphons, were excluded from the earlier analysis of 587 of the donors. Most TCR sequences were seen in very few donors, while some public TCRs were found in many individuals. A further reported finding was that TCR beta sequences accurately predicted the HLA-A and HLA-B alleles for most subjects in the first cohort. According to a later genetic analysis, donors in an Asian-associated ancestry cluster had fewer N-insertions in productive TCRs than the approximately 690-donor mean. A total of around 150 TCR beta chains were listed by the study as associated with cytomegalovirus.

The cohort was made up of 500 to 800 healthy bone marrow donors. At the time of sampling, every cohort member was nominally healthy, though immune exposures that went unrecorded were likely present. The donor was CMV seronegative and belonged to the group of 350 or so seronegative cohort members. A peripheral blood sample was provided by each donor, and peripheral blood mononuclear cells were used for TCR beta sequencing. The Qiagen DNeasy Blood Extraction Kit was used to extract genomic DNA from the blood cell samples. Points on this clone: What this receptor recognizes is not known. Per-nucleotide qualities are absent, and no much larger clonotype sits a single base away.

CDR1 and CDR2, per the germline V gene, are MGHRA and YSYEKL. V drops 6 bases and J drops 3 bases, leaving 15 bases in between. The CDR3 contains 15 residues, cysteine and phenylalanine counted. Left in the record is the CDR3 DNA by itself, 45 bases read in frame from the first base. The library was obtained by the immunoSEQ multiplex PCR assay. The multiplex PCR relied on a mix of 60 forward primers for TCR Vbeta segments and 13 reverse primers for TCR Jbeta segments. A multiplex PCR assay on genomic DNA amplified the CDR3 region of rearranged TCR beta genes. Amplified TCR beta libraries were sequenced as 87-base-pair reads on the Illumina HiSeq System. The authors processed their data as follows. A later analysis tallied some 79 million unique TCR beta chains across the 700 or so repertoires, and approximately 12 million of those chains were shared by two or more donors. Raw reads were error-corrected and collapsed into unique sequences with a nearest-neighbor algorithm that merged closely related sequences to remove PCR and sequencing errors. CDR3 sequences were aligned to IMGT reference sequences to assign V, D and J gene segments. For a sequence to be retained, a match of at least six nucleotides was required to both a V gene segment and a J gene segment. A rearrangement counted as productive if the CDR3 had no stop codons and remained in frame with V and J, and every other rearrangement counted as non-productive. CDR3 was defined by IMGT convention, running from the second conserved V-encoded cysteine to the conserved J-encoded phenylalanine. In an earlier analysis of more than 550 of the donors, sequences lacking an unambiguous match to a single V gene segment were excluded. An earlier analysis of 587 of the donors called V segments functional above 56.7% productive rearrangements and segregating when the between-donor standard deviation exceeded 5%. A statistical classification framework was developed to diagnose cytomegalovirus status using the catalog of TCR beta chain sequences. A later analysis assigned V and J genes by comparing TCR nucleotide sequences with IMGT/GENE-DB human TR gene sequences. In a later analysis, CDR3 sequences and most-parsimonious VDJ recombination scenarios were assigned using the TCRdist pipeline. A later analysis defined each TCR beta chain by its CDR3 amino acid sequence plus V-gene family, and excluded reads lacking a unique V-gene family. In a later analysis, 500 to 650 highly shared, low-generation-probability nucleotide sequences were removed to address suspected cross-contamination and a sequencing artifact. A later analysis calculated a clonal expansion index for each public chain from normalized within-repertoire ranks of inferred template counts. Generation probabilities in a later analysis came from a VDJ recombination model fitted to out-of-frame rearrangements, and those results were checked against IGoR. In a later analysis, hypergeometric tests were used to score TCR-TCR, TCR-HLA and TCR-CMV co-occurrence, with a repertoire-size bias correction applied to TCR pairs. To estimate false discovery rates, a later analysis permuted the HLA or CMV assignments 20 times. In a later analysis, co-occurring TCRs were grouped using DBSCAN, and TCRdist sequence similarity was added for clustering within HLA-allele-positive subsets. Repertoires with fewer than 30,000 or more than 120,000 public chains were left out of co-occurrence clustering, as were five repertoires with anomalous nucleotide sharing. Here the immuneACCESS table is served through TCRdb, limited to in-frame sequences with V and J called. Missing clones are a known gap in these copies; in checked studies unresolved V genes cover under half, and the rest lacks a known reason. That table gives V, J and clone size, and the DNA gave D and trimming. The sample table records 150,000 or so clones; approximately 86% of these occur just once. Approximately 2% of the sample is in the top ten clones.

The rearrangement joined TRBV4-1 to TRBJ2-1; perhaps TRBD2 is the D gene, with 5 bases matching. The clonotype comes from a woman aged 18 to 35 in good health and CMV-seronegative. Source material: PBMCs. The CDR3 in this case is CASSPGPGLYNEQFF. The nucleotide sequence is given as TGCGCCAGCAGTCCGGGCCCCGGACTCTACAATGAGCAGTTCTTC.